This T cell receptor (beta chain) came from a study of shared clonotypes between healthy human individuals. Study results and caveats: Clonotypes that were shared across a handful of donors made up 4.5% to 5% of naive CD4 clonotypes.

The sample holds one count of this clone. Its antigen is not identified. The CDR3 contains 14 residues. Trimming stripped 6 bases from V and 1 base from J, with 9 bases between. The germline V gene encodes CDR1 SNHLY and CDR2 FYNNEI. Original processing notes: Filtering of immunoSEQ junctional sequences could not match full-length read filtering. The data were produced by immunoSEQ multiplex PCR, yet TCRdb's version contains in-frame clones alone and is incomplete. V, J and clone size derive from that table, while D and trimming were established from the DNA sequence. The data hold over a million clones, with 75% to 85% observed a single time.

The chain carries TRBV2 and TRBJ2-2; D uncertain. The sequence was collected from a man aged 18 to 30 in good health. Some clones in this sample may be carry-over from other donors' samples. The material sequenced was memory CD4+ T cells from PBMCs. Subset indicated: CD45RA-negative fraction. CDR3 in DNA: TGTGCCAGCAGCCTGGACGGGAACACCGGGGAGCTGTTTTTT. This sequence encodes CASSLDGNTGELFF.